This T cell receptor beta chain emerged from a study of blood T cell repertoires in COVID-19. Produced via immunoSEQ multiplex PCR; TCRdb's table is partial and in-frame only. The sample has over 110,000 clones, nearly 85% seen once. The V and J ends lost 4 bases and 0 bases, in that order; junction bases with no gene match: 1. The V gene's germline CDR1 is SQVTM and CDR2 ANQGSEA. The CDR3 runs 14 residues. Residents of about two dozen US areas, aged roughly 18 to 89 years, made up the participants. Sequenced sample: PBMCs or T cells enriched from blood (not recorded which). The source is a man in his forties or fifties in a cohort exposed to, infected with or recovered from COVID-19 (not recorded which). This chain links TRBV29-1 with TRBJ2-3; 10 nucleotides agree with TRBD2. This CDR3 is CSVGTSGSTDTQYF. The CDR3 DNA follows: TGCAGCGTTGGGACTAGCGGAAGCACAGATACGCAGTATTTT.